Following are 18 T cell receptor beta chains from one sample sequenced in a study of blood T cell repertoires in COVID-19. TCRdb keeps only in-frame clones here, not all; method: immunoSEQ multiplex PCR. This repertoire shows just over 300,000 clones, just under 90% found once; its top ten account for approximately 1.8%. The sample taken for sequencing was peripheral blood. These receptors were taken from a woman aged 30 to 39 with COVID-19, enrolled during active disease.

The CDR3 is CASSDANNEKLFF. The CDR3, as DNA: TGTGCCAGCAGTGATGCGAATAATGAAAAACTGTTTTTT. The gene calls are TRBV6-1 and TRBJ1-4; the D is unclear. The ends were cut back, 3 bases at V and 4 bases at J, with 6 bases in the middle. Germline values: CDR1 MNHNS, CDR2 SASEGT. The CDR3 extends over 13 amino acids.

This chain uses TRBV5-8 with TRBJ1-2; 10 bases line up with TRBD1. Germline V gene data show CDR1 as SGHTS and CDR2 as YDEGEE. The CDR3 runs to 15 residues. The junction had 7 bases not matched to a gene; V was cut back by 4 bases and J by 4 bases. The CDR3 reads CASSRRDRGIYGYTF. CDR3 nucleotide sequence: TGTGCCAGCAGCAGAAGGGACAGGGGAATCTATGGCTACACCTTC.

This chain uses TRBV7-9 with TRBJ2-1; TRBD2 agrees at 10 bases. J gave up 2 bases and V 4 bases, and 2 bases lay outside the gene matches. The germline V gene encodes CDR1 SEHNR and CDR2 FQNEAQ (reference sequence). The CDR3 totals 15 residues. This CDR3 reads CASSSGLAAYNEQFF. The CDR3 bases are TGTGCCAGCAGCTCAGGACTAGCGGCCTACAATGAGCAGTTCTTC. Using reference TRBV7-9 and TRBJ2-1 for the parts outside the CDR3, the full variable domain is DTGVSQNPRHKITKRGQNVTFRCDPISEHNRLYWYRQTLGQGPEFLTYFQNEAQLEKSRLLSDRFSAERPKGSFSTLEIQRTEQGDSAMYLCASSSGLAAYNEQFFGPGTRLTVL.

V and J are TRBV11-3 and TRBJ2-5; a possible D gene is TRBD1 (5 bases). Germline CDR1 reads SGHNT; CDR2 reads YENEEA. The CDR3 is 14 amino acids. With 1 base removed from V and 3 bases from J, the gap between germline ends came to 9 bases. As DNA, the CDR3 is TGTGCCAGCAGCTTAGGGTGGACAAAAGAGACCCAGTACTTC. This sequence encodes CASSLGWTKETQYF.

The chain has TRBV19 and TRBJ1-6; 8 bases match TRBD1. Trimming at V came to 5 bases and at J to 5 bases, leaving 8 bases not matched to a gene. This CDR3 region has 16 residues. The V gene's germline CDR1 is LNHDA and CDR2 SQIVND (reference sequence). CDR3 DNA sequence: TGTGCCAGTAGTTATGGCAGGGGGCAGGATAATTCACCCCTCCACTTT. It encodes CASSYGRGQDNSPLHF.

Notes on this clone: Mismatch with germline at one junction end may stem from a read error. The chain is built from TRBV6-2 or TRBV6-3 and TRBJ1-1, with D maybe TRBD1 (6 bases). Germline V lookup: CDR1 MNHEY, CDR2 SVGEGT. The CDR3 spans 11 residues. The DNA for the CDR3 is TGTGCCAGCAGTAACTCAGGGGCGGCTTTCTTT. Its protein is CASSNSGAAFF.

This clone was counted only a few times. This specimen includes other DNA sequences encoding the same CDR3. The rearrangement links TRBV28 to TRBJ2-5; 9 positions match TRBD2. The CDR3 spans 14 residues. The V segment lost 5 bases and the J segment 2 bases; nucleotides outside the gene matches: 3. Looked up from germline, CDR1 is MDHEN and CDR2 is SYDVKM. The DNA for the CDR3 is TGTGCCAGCAGTCCCGCGGGGGGGCAAGAGACCCAGTACTTC. Residues: CASSPAGGQETQYF. Full variable domain (outside the CDR3, taken from reference TRBV28 and TRBJ2-5): DVKVTQSSRYLVKRTGEKVFLECVQDMDHENMFWYRQDPGLGLRLIYFSYDVKMKEKGDIPEGYSVSREKKERFSLILESASTNQTSMYLCASSPAGGQETQYFGPGTRLLVL.

This rearrangement joins TRBV24-1 to TRBJ2-1, with 9 bases that match TRBD2. The CDR3 sequence is 15 residues long. The germline CDR1 and CDR2 sequences are KGHDR and SFDVKD. J was trimmed by 5 bases and V by 2 bases; bases with no gene match: 3. In DNA form, the CDR3 reads TGTGCCACCAGTGATTCCGGGACTAGCAACAATGAGCAGTTCTTC. It is translated as CATSDSGTSNNEQFF.

The count of this clone is one. This sequence joins TRBV11-2 and TRBJ2-2; 9 bases map to TRBD1. Germline V gene data show CDR1 as SGHAT and CDR2 as FQNNGV. This CDR3 region has 18 residues. After removal of 6 bases from V and 0 bases from J, the junction contained 11 bases not matched to a gene. CDR3 nucleotide sequence: TGTGCCAGCAGTACCCGGGACAGGGATCTCGCGAACACCGGGGAGCTGTTTTTT. Its protein is CASSTRDRDLANTGELFF.

The rearrangement links TRBV9 to TRBJ1-2; D is perhaps TRBD1 (5 bases). Trimming stripped 0 bases from V and 6 bases from J, with 12 bases between. The CDR3 covers 14 residues. Per the germline V gene, CDR1 is SGDLS and CDR2 is YYNGEE. The CDR3 reads CASSVEGLGDGYTF. The CDR3, as DNA: TGTGCCAGCAGCGTAGAGGGATTAGGGGATGGCTACACCTTC. Supplemented by reference TRBV9 and TRBJ1-2, the full variable domain reads DSGVTQTPKHLITATGQRVTLRCSPRSGDLSVYWYQQSLDQGLQFLIQYYNGEERAKGNILERFSAQQFPDLHSELNLSSLELGDSALYFCASSVEGLGDGYTFGSGTRLTVV.

The V call is TRBV7-9, the J call TRBJ2-3; TRBD2 is a possible D gene (5 bases). V shed 4 bases and J shed 6 bases, with 14 bases lying between them. The CDR3 covers 14 residues. Germline CDR1 SEHNR, CDR2 FQNEAQ (reference sequence). This CDR3 is CASSSPREFDTQYF. CDR3 in DNA: TGTGCCAGCAGCTCACCGAGGGAGTTCGATACGCAGTATTTT.

This chain uses TRBV18 with TRBJ1-5, with 8 nucleotides matching TRBD1. CDR1 and CDR2 from the germline V gene are KGHSH and LQKENI. The length of the CDR3 is 16 residues. V was pared by 3 bases and J by 4 bases, with 8 bases of the junction left unmatched. The CDR3 DNA sequence: TGTGCCAGCTCACCCAGACAGGGGAGCCAAAATCAGCCCCAGCATTTT. Protein sequence: CASSPRQGSQNQPQHF.

CDR3 DNA: TGTGCCAGCACCCCGGTAGCGGGGACTTACAATGAGCAGTTCTTC. This sequence encodes CASTPVAGTYNEQFF. The chain combines TRBV7-6 with TRBJ2-1; 8 nucleotides agree with TRBD2. CDR3 length equals 15 residues. Germline V gene lookup returns CDR1 SGHVS and CDR2 FNYEAQ. J lost 4 bases, V lost 7 bases, and 9 bases had no gene match.

The count of this clone is one. The chain employs TRBV12-3 or TRBV12-4 and TRBJ2-7; possibly TRBD1 for D (6 bases). This CDR3 contains 13 residues. The V end was cut by 5 bases, the J end by 7 bases, with 15 bases between. The chain's CDR3 is CASSLTGWGEQYF. CDR3 in DNA: TGTGCCAGCAGTCTTACAGGGTGGGGAGAGCAGTACTTC.

The chain couples TRBV11-2 to TRBJ2-2; D remains unclear. Germline CDR1 is SGHAT and CDR2 is FQNNGV. The CDR3 spans 14 residues. V lost 5 bases and J 6 bases, leaving 13 bases between the germline ends. CDR3 DNA: TGTGCCAGCAGCCCTCGTTCCGAGGCCGGGGAGCTGTTTTTT. Protein product: CASSPRSEAGELFF. Full variable domain (outside the CDR3, taken from reference TRBV11-2 and TRBJ2-2): EAGVAQSPRYKIIEKRQSVAFWCNPISGHATLYWYQQILGQGPKLLIQFQNNGVVDDSQLPKDRFSAERLKGVDSTLKIQPAKLEDSAVYLCASSPRSEAGELFFGEGSRLTVL.

The rearrangement links TRBV5-1 to TRBJ1-1; 8 bases are shared with TRBD1. V was pared by 0 bases and J by 4 bases, with 2 bases of the junction left unmatched. The CDR3 contains 14 residues. From germline, CDR1 is SGHRS and CDR2 YFSETQ. CDR3 bases: TGCGCCAGCAGCTTGGACAGGGGGATCACTGAAGCTTTCTTT. Translated, it gives CASSLDRGITEAFF.

The CDR3 loop is CASSKGTSGEETQYF. For the CDR3, the DNA is TGTGCCAGCAGCAAGGGGACTAGCGGGGAAGAGACCCAGTACTTC. V usage is TRBV5-4 and J usage is TRBJ2-5; 13 nucleotides match TRBD2. This CDR3 has 15 residues. With V trimmed by 4 bases and J by 3 bases, 3 bases remained unmatched. Per germline, CDR1 SGHNT and CDR2 YYREEE (reference sequence).

This clone showed up just once. This chain joins TRBV5-5 and TRBJ1-2; 7 bases are shared with TRBD1. J gave up 8 bases and V 4 bases, and 11 bases lay outside the gene matches. The CDR3 has 14 amino acids. CDR1 is SGHKS, CDR2 YYEKEE, per germline (reference sequence). The CDR3 bases are TGTGCCAGCAGCCACCCGACAGGGTCTCGGGGCTACACCTTC. This sequence encodes CASSHPTGSRGYTF.